This T cell receptor (beta chain) is from a study of blood T cell repertoires in COVID-19. Across the study: Samples of COVID-19 (acute and convalescent) were obtained from the United States, Italy and Spain. T cells, B-cell-depleted T cells, or PBMCs provided the cDNA or gDNA that served as material.

In the original workflow: Reference gene primer amplification gave nucleated cell count estimates. The assay was immunoSEQ multiplex PCR, and TCRdb's table has in-frame clones only and misses some. V, J and clone size reflect that table, while D and trimming were determined from the DNA. The sample has 70,000 to 80,000 clones, more than 80% seen once. This CDR3 is built from 15 residues. Germline assignment: CDR1 SGHTA and CDR2 FQGNSA. After removal of 2 bases from V and 5 bases from J, the junction contained 6 bases not matched to a gene. The sample taken for sequencing was peripheral blood. The chain uses TRBV7-2 and TRBJ2-5; 9 nucleotides agree with TRBD2. This TCR was recovered from a woman aged 80 or older with active or convalescent COVID-19. As DNA, the CDR3 is TGTGCCAGCAGCTTACGGCGGGGGGGCCGTGAGACCCAGTACTTC. Its protein product is CASSLRRGGRETQYF.